Listed here are 2 T cell receptor beta chains from one sample, sequenced in a study of T cell responses to AZD1222 COVID-19 vaccine. The assay was immunoSEQ multiplex PCR, and TCRdb's table has in-frame clones only and misses some. The data hold some 150,000 clones, with roughly 86% observed a single time. The starting material was peripheral blood, obtained 28 days after the second dose of the MenACWY control vaccine. The receptors come from an adult who received the MenACWY meningococcal vaccine as a control.

The gene calls are TRBV19 and TRBJ2-1, with D perhaps TRBD1 or TRBD2 (6 bases each). The CDR3 length is 14 residues. V lost 6 bases, J lost 7 bases, and 16 bases lay in between. Germline V lookup: CDR1 LNHDA, CDR2 SQIVND (reference sequence). The chain's CDR3 is CASRNPGAGNEQFF. DNA for the CDR3: TGTGCCAGTAGGAACCCGGGGGCAGGGAATGAGCAGTTCTTC.

This sequence joins TRBV24-1 and TRBJ2-1; no clear D. Germline V lookup: CDR1 KGHDR, CDR2 SFDVKD. There are 15 residues in the CDR3. V was shortened by 5 bases and J by 3 bases, with 13 bases between the two germline ends. The CDR3 DNA reads as TGTGCCACCAGTGTGCCCCTAGGAAACTACAATGAGCAGTTCTTC. Residues: CATSVPLGNYNEQFF.